This is a list of T cell receptor beta chains from one sample in a study of blood T cells in healthy people across ages. TCRdb reprocessed the 5' RACE reads with MiXCR, giving one entry per CDR3 protein. The data show some 790,000 distinct CDR3 sequences, 29% seen once. The specimen was blood. These receptors all come from a woman of 80 years or more in good health. CDR3s include the opening cysteine and the closing phenylalanine or tryptophan. Fields, in order: J gene, V gene, clone size, CDR3 protein. Not every row has a clone size; where given, it reads once, few, many or a size class.

J: TRBJ2-5
V: TRBV28
size: NA
CDR3: CATSRGTRGETQYF

J: TRBJ1-4
V: TRBV7-2
size: many
CDR3: CASSPGQGRREKLFF

J: TRBJ2-1
V: TRBV5-1
size: many
CDR3: CASSPPGSYNEQFF

J: TRBJ2-3
V: TRBV7-2
size: many
CDR3: CASSSGFFTDTQYF

J: TRBJ1-2
V: TRBV3-1
size: many
CDR3: CASSQDPDSLYGYTF

J: TRBJ2-3
V: TRBV4-2
size: many
CDR3: CASSQGGVKGGPSTDTQYF

J: TRBJ2-1
V: TRBV5-6
size: many
CDR3: CASSKRQGGHNEQFF

J: TRBJ1-6
V: TRBV25-1
size: NA
CDR3: CASRGEQFNSPLHF

J: TRBJ2-7
V: TRBV3-1
size: many
CDR3: CASSPSGTGGFYEQYF

J: TRBJ2-7
V: TRBV7-2
size: many
CDR3: CASSLVHPNEQYF

J: TRBJ1-1
V: TRBV7-2
size: NA
CDR3: CASSLGLTNTEAFF

J: TRBJ1-6
V: TRBV14
size: few
CDR3: CASSFQTVNSPLHF

J: TRBJ2-1
V: TRBV5-1
size: few
CDR3: CASSFIGMRGVYNEQFF

J: TRBJ2-5
V: TRBV29-1
size: many
CDR3: CSVGQGPGETQYF

J: TRBJ2-3
V: TRBV9
size: many
CDR3: CASSVSGGATDTQYF

J: TRBJ2-3
V: TRBV11-3
size: many
CDR3: CASSRQGGWSDTQYF

J: TRBJ1-6
V: TRBV4-3
size: NA
CDR3: CASSQDLRDRHGSPLHF

J: TRBJ1-3
V: TRBV4-3
size: NA
CDR3: CASSQEIRATSGNTIYF

J: TRBJ2-4
V: TRBV28
size: few
CDR3: CASSFNTRGSKNIQYF

J: TRBJ1-2
V: TRBV20-1
size: NA
CDR3: CSAQVPGRYYGYTF

J: TRBJ2-1
V: TRBV6-5
size: many
CDR3: CASRNRGPYNEQFF

J: TRBJ2-2
V: TRBV5-6
size: NA
CDR3: CASSSWTGLNTGELFF

J: TRBJ1-2
V: TRBV18
size: NA
CDR3: CASSPQPPGNSNYGYTF

J: TRBJ1-4
V: TRBV7-9
size: many
CDR3: CASSVRPNEKLFF

J: TRBJ2-1
V: TRBV7-9
size: NA
CDR3: CTSSLAGATNEQFF

J: TRBJ2-7
V: TRBV6-5
size: NA
CDR3: CASSSPGQGHYEQYF